This TCR beta chain was identified in a study of T cell repertoires in cytomegalovirus infection. At the level of the study: Recently described HLA-C-restricted plus well-studied HLA-B-restricted CMV epitopes were used.

Study-level points and caveats: The ex vivo response was dominated by HLA-C-restricted CMV-specific TCR beta clonotypes.

V was cut by 3 bases and J by 5 bases, with 10 bases left in between. The CDR3 spans 13 residues. Germline values: CDR1 LNHDA, CDR2 SQIVND (reference sequence). This clonotype appeared a few times. What it binds is not known. In TCRdb, the reads were re-called with MiXCR into one record per CDR3 protein. The table has approximately 470,000 distinct CDR3 sequences, about 42% seen once; the top ten hold roughly two fifths. This TCR derives from a human donor in good health (CMV status not recorded). Some clones in this sample may be carry-over from other donors' samples. The rearrangement joins TRBV19 to TRBJ2-5; TRBD2 might be the D (5 bases). This sample comprised cultured PBMCs, obtained from culture after CMV antigen stimulation. The CDR3 sequence is CASSIGSSETQYF. The CDR3 DNA sequence: TGTGCCAGTAGTATTGGGAGTTCGGAGACCCAGTACTTC. The variable domain in full, with the rest retrieved from reference TRBV19 and TRBJ2-5, is DGGITQSPKYLFRKEGQNVTLSCEQNLNHDAMYWYRQDPGQGLRLIYYSQIVNDFQKGDIAEGYSVSREKKESFPLTVTSAQKNPTAFYLCASSIGSSETQYFGPGTRLLVL.